This T cell receptor (beta chain) was captured by sequencing in a study of beta chain features in type 1 diabetes. The CDR3 runs 15 residues. V lost 4 bases, J lost 4 bases, and 9 bases stayed unmatched. The germline V gene has CDR1 SQVTM and CDR2 ANQGSEA. As every portion of the isolated RNA was reverse transcribed, the sequencing read expressed TCRB transcripts. Produced via immunoSEQ multiplex PCR; TCRdb's table is partial and in-frame only. In the table there are under 500,000 clones, approximately 30% of which are singletons. Study-wide findings and caveats: The naive, central memory and Treg TCRB repertoires showed an apparent similarity that was greater among patients than among healthy donors. Type 1 diabetes patients had fewer VDJ junction insertions and more deletions.

Note on this clone: Its cognate antigen is unknown.

The receptor comes from a man between 18 and 35 years old in good health. The material sequenced was naive CD4+ T cells from blood. The rearrangement uses TRBV29-1 and TRBJ2-5, with 10 bases aligning to TRBD2. The CDR3 reads CSVVAAGGPAETQYF. The CDR3 bases are TGCAGCGTTGTGGCAGCGGGAGGGCCCGCAGAGACCCAGTACTTC. Full variable domain (rest looked up from reference TRBV29-1 and TRBJ2-5): SAVISQKPSRDICQRGTSLTIQCQVDSQVTMMFWYRQQPGQSLTLIATANQGSEATYESGFVIDKFPISRPNLTFSTLTVSNMSPEDSSIYLCSVVAAGGPAETQYFGPGTRLLVL.